Shown below are 20 T cell receptor beta chains from a single sample sequenced in a study of CXCR3-negative and CXCR3-positive naive CD8 T cells. UMI-tagged TRB cDNA libraries were built via 5' RACE. TCRdb reprocessed the 5' RACE reads, keeping one entry per CDR3 protein, no DNA. With 50,000 to 75,000 distinct CDR3 sequences in the sample, the ten largest clones hold about 4.5%. Sequenced: naive CXCR3- CD8+ T cells from blood. Specified subset: CD45RO-CCR7+CD27+CD95- naive CD8+ T cells lacking CXCR3 (TNR3-). The receptor set was obtained from a human donor in good health. Some clones in this sample may be carry-over from other donors' samples.

The V gene is TRBV29-1, the J gene TRBJ2-7; the TCRdb call, TRBD1, lacks DNA for checking. Germline V gene sequence: CDR1 SQVTM, CDR2 ANQGSEA. This CDR3 comprises 13 residues. The CDR3 sequence: CSVCEDNSYEQYF.

V is TRBV28 and J is TRBJ2-4; TCRdb gives TRBD1 as the D gene, but with no DNA this cannot be confirmed. The CDR3 contains 17 residues. From germline, CDR1 is MDHEN and CDR2 SYDVKM. The CDR3 loop reads CATRQTGFNLAKNIQYF.

The chain links TRBV7-2 to TRBJ2-5; the TRBD2 assignment by TCRdb is unverifiable without DNA. The germline CDR1 and CDR2 sequences are SGHTA and FQGNSA. This CDR3 contains 17 residues. Here the CDR3 reads CASSLGVLAGGRETQYF.

V usage is TRBV14 and J usage is TRBJ2-1. The CDR3 runs 11 residues. Germline CDR1 is SGHDN and CDR2 is FVKESK. CDR3: CASSQDNEQFF.

The V and J genes are TRBV29-1 and TRBJ1-2; TCRdb designates TRBD1, a call that cannot be tested without DNA. The CDR3 is made up of 12 amino acids. CDR1 is SQVTM and CDR2 is ANQGSEA in the germline V gene. The chain's CDR3 is CSALGLKGGYTF. The whole variable domain, filled in from reference TRBV29-1 and TRBJ1-2, reads SAVISQKPSRDICQRGTSLTIQCQVDSQVTMMFWYRQQPGQSLTLIATANQGSEATYESGFVIDKFPISRPNLTFSTLTVSNMSPEDSSIYLCSALGLKGGYTFGSGTRLTVV.

This clonotype is called medium-sized based on its frequency. This sequence joins TRBV18 and TRBJ2-3; TCRdb reports TRBD2, a call that lacks DNA to check it against. From germline, CDR1 is KGHSH and CDR2 LQKENI. The CDR3 runs to 17 residues. The chain's CDR3 is CASSPPFGRGGPDTQYF.

The rearrangement uses TRBV12-3 or TRBV12-4 and TRBJ2-1; as DNA is missing, the TRBD2 call by TCRdb cannot be tested. CDR3 length equals 15 residues. The CDR3 here is CASSSTNEPNNEQFF.

The chain couples TRBV7-2 to TRBJ1-2; the D call from TCRdb, TRBD1, cannot be confirmed without DNA. This CDR3 has 17 amino acids. CDR1 and CDR2 from the germline V gene are SGHTA and FQGNSA. The chain's CDR3 is CASSHPGQLDRNYGYTF.

The CDR3 protein is CASSFSRVYNEQFF. This rearrangement joins TRBV5-1 to TRBJ2-1; absent DNA, TCRdb's TRBD1 call cannot be checked. Germline V gene data show CDR1 as SGHRS and CDR2 as YFSETQ. This CDR3 is built from 14 residues.

V usage is TRBV7-2 and J usage is TRBJ1-2; TCRdb's D call, TRBD1, is unchecked because there is no DNA. Germline values: CDR1 SGHTA, CDR2 FQGNSA. The CDR3 runs to 17 residues. CDR3: CASSSSGTGTSNYGYTF. The variable domain in full, with the rest retrieved from reference TRBV7-2 and TRBJ1-2, is GAGVSQSPSNKVTEKGKDVELRCDPISGHTALYWYRQSLGQGLEFLIYFQGNSAPDKSGLPSDRFSAERTGGSVSTLTIQRTQQEDSAVYLCASSSSGTGTSNYGYTFGSGTRLTVV.

This chain connects TRBV29-1 to TRBJ2-7; TCRdb proposes TRBD2, but this gene call is untestable without DNA. There are 16 residues in the CDR3. Germline CDR1 reads SQVTM; CDR2 reads ANQGSEA. CDR3 amino acids: CSVEDSVLAGEYEQYF.

The chain uses TRBV20-1 and TRBJ2-1; TCRdb proposes TRBD2, but this gene call is untestable without DNA. CDR1 is DFQATT and CDR2 is SNEGSKA in the germline V gene (reference sequence). This CDR3 comprises 14 residues. CDR3 in amino acids: CSARGLAEYNEQFF.

V gene TRBV7-9 combines with J gene TRBJ2-7; the TRBD1 assignment by TCRdb is unverifiable without DNA. The CDR3 is 13 residues long. CDR1 and CDR2 (germline): SEHNR, FQNEAQ (reference sequence). This CDR3 reads CASSLGGVSEQYF.

The chain links TRBV28 to TRBJ2-1; the TRBD1 assignment by TCRdb is unverifiable without DNA. CDR3 size: 14 residues. CDR1 and CDR2 from the germline V gene are MDHEN and SYDVKM. The CDR3: CASSFNGGWNEQFF.

This chain links TRBV10-3 with TRBJ2-2; TCRdb reports TRBD1, a call that lacks DNA to check it against. Germline V lookup: CDR1 ENHRY, CDR2 SYGVKD. This CDR3 region has 20 residues. The CDR3 loop reads CAISSPSPLTSPGNTGELFF.

CDR3: CSVDDPGQVNTVAFF. The chain links TRBV29-1 to TRBJ1-1; the TCRdb call, TRBD1, lacks DNA for checking. Germline assignment: CDR1 SQVTM and CDR2 ANQGSEA. CDR3 length: 15 amino acids.

V usage is TRBV7-2 and J usage is TRBJ1-6; TCRdb's assignment of TRBD1 cannot be checked, as there is no DNA. CDR1 is SGHTA, CDR2 FQGNSA, per germline. The CDR3 runs 15 residues. CDR3: CASSHVDSYNSPLHF.

This chain uses TRBV29-1 with TRBJ1-2; TCRdb's D gene call, TRBD1, goes unchecked for lack of DNA. There are 11 residues in the CDR3. CDR1 and CDR2 from the germline V gene are SQVTM and ANQGSEA. The CDR3 protein is CSVRTGGVYTF.

This clonotype is labeled medium-sized based on frequency. This chain uses TRBV7-9 with TRBJ2-5; no DNA is available, so the TRBD1 call from TCRdb remains unchecked. This CDR3 contains 14 residues. Germline V gene data show CDR1 as SEHNR and CDR2 as FQNEAQ (reference sequence). The CDR3 here is CASSLADSPETQYF.

The chain is built from TRBV29-1 and TRBJ1-2; with no DNA, the TCRdb D assignment of TRBD1 cannot be verified. Germline lookup yields CDR1 SQVTM and CDR2 ANQGSEA. CDR3 size: 16 residues. The CDR3 sequence: CSVEDLTGDNFYGYTF.